Here is one T cell receptor (beta chain) with its context. The data belong to a study of T cell repertoires in aging, cancer and after chemotherapy. Rearranged V-D-J TRB sequences were amplified with a mixed TRB-A/B primer pool. Each CDR3 protein is one row after TCRdb ran MiXCR on the multiplex PCR reads. The profile shows around 1,600 distinct CDR3 sequences, 55% of them singletons. TCR beta rearrangements were amplified from peripheral blood genomic DNA. The sequence was collected from a human donor with a solid tumor. What was sequenced was blood.

As DNA, the CDR3 is TGTGCCAGCAGTTTCGGCGGAGCGGGAGTCACAGATACGCAGTATTTT. This codes for CASSFGGAGVTDTQYF. V gene TRBV6-5 combines with J gene TRBJ2-3, with TRBD2 identical over 8 bases. V was clipped by 4 bases and J by 2 bases; unmatched bases: 8. CDR1 and CDR2 (germline): MNHEY, SVGAGI. The CDR3 spans 16 residues.